A single sample is the source of the 29 T cell receptor beta chains below, sequenced in a study of blood T cell repertoires in COVID-19. Method: immunoSEQ multiplex PCR; TCRdb's copy keeps in-frame clones and lacks some. The repertoire holds 150,000 to 250,000 clones, with around 81% as singletons. Sequencing was performed on PBMCs or T cells enriched from blood (not recorded which). These TCRs come from a man aged 35-49 years who had recovered from COVID-19.

J is TRBJ1-5 and V is TRBV28; TRBD1 might be the D (5 bases). V gave up 6 bases and J gave up 7 bases, with 13 bases separating them. CDR3 length: 13 amino acids. Germline CDR1 MDHEN, CDR2 SYDVKM. The CDR3 protein is CASRSGLRQPQHF. CDR3 sequence (DNA): TGTGCCAGCAGGTCAGGGTTGCGGCAGCCCCAGCATTTT. The variable domain in full, with the rest retrieved from reference TRBV28 and TRBJ1-5, is DVKVTQSSRYLVKRTGEKVFLECVQDMDHENMFWYRQDPGLGLRLIYFSYDVKMKEKGDIPEGYSVSREKKERFSLILESASTNQTSMYLCASRSGLRQPQHFGDGTRLSIL.

The chain joins TRBV5-1 to TRBJ2-7, with D possibly matching TRBD2 (6 bases). Germline values: CDR1 SGHRS, CDR2 YFSETQ. CDR3 size: 14 residues. Trimming took off 0 bases at V and 2 bases at J, with 9 bases between the two ends. The CDR3 nucleotides are TGCGCCAGCAGCTTGGGACTAGTACCCTACGAGCAGTACTTC. Protein sequence: CASSLGLVPYEQYF.

The gene calls are TRBV7-9 and TRBJ1-2; weak D call: TRBD1 (5 bases). V lost 4 bases and J 0 bases, leaving 9 bases between the germline ends. Germline CDR1 is SEHNR and CDR2 is FQNEAQ (reference sequence). The CDR3 is 14 amino acids. In nucleotides, the CDR3 is TGTGCCAGCAGCTATTCGACAGCTAACTATGGCTACACCTTC. It yields the protein CASSYSTANYGYTF.

The V gene is TRBV4-3, the J gene TRBJ1-2; D ambiguous. V shed 4 bases and J shed 4 bases, with 10 bases lying between them. This CDR3 is built from 13 residues. CDR1 and CDR2 from the germline V gene are LGHNA and YSLEER. CDR3 bases: TGCGCCAGCAGCCGGGGAGGAAGCTATGGCTACACCTTC. Protein sequence: CASSRGGSYGYTF.

The J gene is TRBJ1-2, the V gene TRBV28; no reliable D call. This CDR3 contains 13 residues. Between the trimmed V and J ends, which lost 2 bases and 4 bases, there was a span of 8 bases. The germline V gene has CDR1 MDHEN and CDR2 SYDVKM. Here the CDR3 reads CASSLGWAYGYTF. CDR3 coding DNA: TGTGCCAGCAGTTTAGGCTGGGCCTATGGCTACACCTTC.

This clone appeared a single time. The J gene is TRBJ2-3, the V gene TRBV6-2 or TRBV6-3, with a possible D match to TRBD1 (7 bases). The germline CDR1 and CDR2 sequences are MNHEY and SVGEGT. V lost 4 bases, J lost 2 bases, and 16 bases lay in between. The CDR3 runs 16 residues. The CDR3 region is CASSSAGQMNTDTQYF. In nucleotides, the CDR3 is TGTGCCAGCAGTTCGGCGGGACAGATGAACACAGATACGCAGTATTTT.

The J gene is TRBJ2-5, the V gene TRBV12-3 or TRBV12-4; no reliable D call. The CDR3 runs to 13 residues. With 0 bases removed from V and 4 bases from J, the gap between germline ends came to 6 bases. CDR3 sequence reads: CASSLAGSETQYF. CDR3 bases: TGTGCCAGCAGTTTAGCCGGGTCAGAGACCCAGTACTTC.

The genes are TRBV6-6 and TRBJ2-7, with D unclear. CDR1 and CDR2 (germline): MNHNY, SVGAGI (reference sequence). The CDR3 consists of 14 residues. The V end lost 2 bases, the J end lost 0 bases, and 8 bases lay between the germline ends. The CDR3 sequence: CASSYDLSSYEQYF. CDR3 DNA: TGTGCCAGCAGTTACGATTTGAGCTCCTACGAGCAGTACTTC.

This sequence joins TRBV15 and TRBJ2-7; TRBD2 agrees at 12 bases. This CDR3 has 16 residues. CDR1 LNHNV and CDR2 YYDKDF come from the germline V gene (reference sequence). V lost 1 base, J lost 7 bases, and 8 bases stayed unmatched. This CDR3 reads CATSRGGGLAGSEQYF. DNA for the CDR3: TGTGCCACCAGCAGAGGCGGTGGACTAGCGGGGAGTGAGCAGTACTTC.

This clone was seen only once. The J gene is TRBJ2-7, the V gene TRBV7-2, with 8 bases that match TRBD2. In germline, CDR1 is SGHTA, CDR2 FQGNSA. The CDR3 extends over 15 amino acids. The V and J ends lost 1 base and 4 bases, in that order; junction bases with no gene match: 6. The CDR3 region is CASSLDRGGVYEQYF. In nucleotides, the CDR3 is TGTGCCAGCAGCTTAGATCGGGGGGGCGTGTACGAGCAGTACTTC.

The chain employs TRBV9 and TRBJ2-1, with D perhaps matching TRBD2 (6 bases). Trimming left V 3 bases short and J 5 bases short, with 15 bases between. The CDR3 spans 15 residues. Germline V gene data show CDR1 as SGDLS and CDR2 as YYNGEE. The CDR3 spells CASSAGTLTHNEQFF. CDR3 DNA: TGTGCCAGCAGCGCCGGGACTTTAACTCACAATGAGCAGTTCTTC.

The J gene is TRBJ1-1, the V gene TRBV6-5, with 7 bases identical to TRBD1. With V trimmed by 5 bases and J by 7 bases, 13 bases remained unmatched. The CDR3 consists of 15 residues. The germline gives CDR1 MNHEY, CDR2 SVGAGI. CDR3 amino acids: CASSTRRGQVLEAFF. As DNA, the CDR3 is TGTGCCAGCAGTACCCGACGAGGACAGGTCCTTGAAGCTTTCTTT.

This clone was counted a single time. The chain employs TRBV28 and TRBJ1-1; 7 bases fit TRBD1. V was clipped by 2 bases and J by 4 bases; unmatched bases: 10. The CDR3 length is 16 residues. CDR1 is MDHEN and CDR2 is SYDVKM in the germline V gene. The CDR3 DNA is TGTGCCAGCAGTTTAGCAGGGGGTCAAGGTGGCACTGAAGCTTTCTTT. This codes for CASSLAGGQGGTEAFF.

The chain employs TRBV19 and TRBJ2-2; the match to TRBD2 covers 10 bases. J was trimmed by 4 bases and V by 6 bases; bases with no gene match: 11. Germline V gene data show CDR1 as LNHDA and CDR2 as SQIVND (reference sequence). There are 17 residues in the CDR3. CDR3 amino acids: CASSFPSGGRVTGELFF. CDR3 in DNA: TGTGCCAGTAGCTTCCCTAGCGGGGGTCGGGTCACCGGGGAGCTGTTTTTT.

The rearrangement joins TRBV30 to TRBJ1-5; no clear D gene. This CDR3 spans 13 amino acids. The V and J ends lost 1 base and 4 bases respectively, with 8 bases between them. CDR1 and CDR2 (germline): GTSNPN, SVGIG (reference sequence). CDR3 residues: CAWSGGWNQPQHF. In DNA form, the CDR3 reads TGTGCCTGGAGTGGAGGCTGGAATCAGCCCCAGCATTTT.

This chain connects TRBV30 to TRBJ1-2; 9 positions match TRBD1. Germline V gene sequence: CDR1 GTSNPN, CDR2 SVGIG (reference sequence). The CDR3 is 15 amino acids. Unmatched junction bases numbered 9, after V lost 3 bases and J lost 4 bases. The CDR3 DNA follows: TGTGCCTGGAGAATACAGGGGGCGCGACTCTATGGCTACACCTTC. Its protein product is CAWRIQGARLYGYTF.

This chain uses TRBV2 with TRBJ1-4; 8 bases fit TRBD1. Looked up from germline, CDR1 is SNHLY and CDR2 is FYNNEI. This CDR3 is 15 amino acids long. Trimming cost V 3 bases and J 4 bases; bases outside gene matches: 4. CDR3 DNA: TGTGCCAGCAGTGAGAGAACAGGGGGTAATGAAAAACTGTTTTTT. Protein product: CASSERTGGNEKLFF.

V and J are TRBV6-5 and TRBJ1-5, with D possibly matching TRBD1 (5 bases). The CDR3 totals 15 residues. Germline CDR1 is MNHEY and CDR2 is SVGAGI. V dropped 6 bases and J dropped 2 bases, with 14 bases sitting between them. The CDR3: CASSSAGEGNQPQHF. The CDR3 DNA reads TGTGCCAGCAGCTCGGCGGGGGAGGGCAATCAGCCCCAGCATTTT.

This chain joins TRBV6-6 and TRBJ2-7; 13 bases map to TRBD2. The CDR3 is 16 amino acids. Per the germline V gene, CDR1 is MNHNY and CDR2 is SVGAGI (reference sequence). Trimming at V came to 5 bases and at J to 2 bases, leaving 6 bases not matched to a gene. DNA of the CDR3: TGTGCCAGCAGTCCCGGGACTAGCGGGGTTACCTACGAGCAGTACTTC. This encodes CASSPGTSGVTYEQYF.

The rearrangement links TRBV6-2 or TRBV6-3 to TRBJ1-1; a possible D gene is TRBD1 (6 bases). This CDR3 is built from 13 residues. V lost 6 bases to trimming and J lost 4 bases, with 12 bases between them. Germline CDR1 is MNHEY and CDR2 is SVGEGT. The CDR3 sequence is CASSHGQTTEAFF. In nucleotides, the CDR3 is TGTGCCAGCAGCCACGGACAGACCACTGAAGCTTTCTTT.

The rearrangement links TRBV30 to TRBJ2-1; 13 bases fit TRBD2. The germline gives CDR1 GTSNPN, CDR2 SVGIG (reference sequence). Trimming took 2 bases from V and 8 from J; bases not matched to a gene: 3. The CDR3 totals 14 residues. The CDR3 protein is CAWSRLAGGDEQFF. CDR3 DNA: TGTGCCTGGAGTCGACTAGCGGGGGGTGATGAGCAGTTCTTC.

This rearrangement joins TRBV12-3 or TRBV12-4 to TRBJ2-7; 8 nucleotides agree with TRBD1. The CDR3 contains 13 residues. V dropped 4 bases and J dropped 5; count of bases not matched to a gene: 4. DNA for the CDR3: TGTGCCAGCAGTTCCCGACAGGGGAACGAGCAGTACTTC. Protein sequence: CASSSRQGNEQYF.

This chain connects TRBV4-1 to TRBJ1-5, with 7 nucleotides matching TRBD1. From germline, CDR1 is MGHRA and CDR2 YSYEKL. This CDR3 is 15 amino acids long. V lost 4 bases, J lost 9 bases, and 12 bases stayed unmatched. For the CDR3, the DNA is TGCGCCAGCAGCCCGAGTATATATACAGGGGCGCCCCAGCATTTT. Protein sequence: CASSPSIYTGAPQHF.

The chain is built from TRBV5-6 and TRBJ1-2; 7 bases agree with TRBD1. V lost 6 bases and J lost 6; bases outside the gene matches: 11. Germline V CDR1 and CDR2: SGHDT, YYEEEE. CDR3 length: 14 amino acids. CDR3 in DNA: TGTGCCAGCACCATGGGACAGCAACTGCATGGCTACACCTTC. Protein product: CASTMGQQLHGYTF.

In the case of this clone: One end of the junction does not line up with germline, which may come from a read error. The chain is built from TRBV6-1 and TRBJ2-6, with D perhaps TRBD1 (6 bases). The CDR3 is 15 residues long. Germline V gene data show CDR1 as MNHNS and CDR2 as SASEGT. CDR3 in DNA: TGTGCCAGCAGTGAGACAGGCACTGGAGCCAACGTCCTGACTTTC. Residues: CASSETGTGANVLTF.

This chain joins TRBV7-8 and TRBJ1-1; D gene unclear. Trimming stripped 1 base from V and 1 base from J, with 7 bases between. The CDR3 length is 14 residues. Germline lookup yields CDR1 SGHVS and CDR2 FQNEAQ. The CDR3 region has the DNA TGTGCCAGCAGCTTAGGGGCCCCGAACACTGAAGCTTTCTTT. It is translated as CASSLGAPNTEAFF.

The chain combines TRBV6-5 with TRBJ1-1, with TRBD1 matching over 7 bases. The CDR3 is 14 amino acids. The junction had 5 bases not matched to a gene; V was cut back by 4 bases and J by 3 bases. The V gene's germline CDR1 is MNHEY and CDR2 SVGAGI. The CDR3 here is CASSSLQGHTEAFF. In nucleotides, the CDR3 is TGTGCCAGCAGTTCCCTACAGGGGCACACTGAAGCTTTCTTT.

The chain links TRBV18 to TRBJ1-2, with 9 bases matching TRBD1. The germline gives CDR1 KGHSH, CDR2 LQKENI. The trim removed 2 bases at V and 8 bases at J, leaving 3 bases unmatched. This CDR3 is built from 13 residues. The CDR3 sequence is CASSPGTGQGYTF. As DNA, the CDR3 is TGTGCCAGCTCACCAGGGACAGGGCAAGGCTACACCTTC.

V is TRBV29-1 and J is TRBJ2-3; 7 bases map to TRBD2. J was trimmed by 4 bases and V by 6 bases; bases with no gene match: 13. The CDR3 extends over 15 amino acids. Germline lookup yields CDR1 SQVTM and CDR2 ANQGSEA. This chain's CDR3 is CSVVFGRGTPDTQYF. CDR3 DNA: TGCAGCGTCGTGTTTGGGAGGGGCACCCCAGATACGCAGTATTTT.